This TCR beta chain is drawn from a study of blood T cell repertoires in COVID-19. Study details: Samples came from the United States, Italy and Spain, spanning acute and convalescent COVID-19. In each case, the material was cDNA or gDNA derived from T cells, B-cell-depleted T cells, or PBMCs.

CDR1 is KGHDR, CDR2 SFDVKD, per germline. This CDR3 is built from 13 residues. V was clipped by 5 bases and J by 2 bases, with 7 bases between them. In the original workflow: Estimated nucleated cell counts came from reference gene primer amplification. Clones were sequenced by immunoSEQ multiplex PCR, and TCRdb holds only the in-frame ones, with some missing. V and J calls plus clone size are reproduced from that table; the DNA served to infer D and trimming. The sample holds some 180,000 clones, more than 80% seen once. All enrollees were about 18 to 90 years old and from approximately 25 US areas. The TCR was taken from a man in his forties who had recovered from COVID-19. Input material: PBMCs or T cells enriched from blood (not recorded which). The chain employs TRBV24-1 and TRBJ2-3; D gene uncertain. The CDR3 DNA reads TGTGCCACCAGTGTTCCGGTCACAGATACGCAGTATTTT. Encoded protein: CATSVPVTDTQYF.